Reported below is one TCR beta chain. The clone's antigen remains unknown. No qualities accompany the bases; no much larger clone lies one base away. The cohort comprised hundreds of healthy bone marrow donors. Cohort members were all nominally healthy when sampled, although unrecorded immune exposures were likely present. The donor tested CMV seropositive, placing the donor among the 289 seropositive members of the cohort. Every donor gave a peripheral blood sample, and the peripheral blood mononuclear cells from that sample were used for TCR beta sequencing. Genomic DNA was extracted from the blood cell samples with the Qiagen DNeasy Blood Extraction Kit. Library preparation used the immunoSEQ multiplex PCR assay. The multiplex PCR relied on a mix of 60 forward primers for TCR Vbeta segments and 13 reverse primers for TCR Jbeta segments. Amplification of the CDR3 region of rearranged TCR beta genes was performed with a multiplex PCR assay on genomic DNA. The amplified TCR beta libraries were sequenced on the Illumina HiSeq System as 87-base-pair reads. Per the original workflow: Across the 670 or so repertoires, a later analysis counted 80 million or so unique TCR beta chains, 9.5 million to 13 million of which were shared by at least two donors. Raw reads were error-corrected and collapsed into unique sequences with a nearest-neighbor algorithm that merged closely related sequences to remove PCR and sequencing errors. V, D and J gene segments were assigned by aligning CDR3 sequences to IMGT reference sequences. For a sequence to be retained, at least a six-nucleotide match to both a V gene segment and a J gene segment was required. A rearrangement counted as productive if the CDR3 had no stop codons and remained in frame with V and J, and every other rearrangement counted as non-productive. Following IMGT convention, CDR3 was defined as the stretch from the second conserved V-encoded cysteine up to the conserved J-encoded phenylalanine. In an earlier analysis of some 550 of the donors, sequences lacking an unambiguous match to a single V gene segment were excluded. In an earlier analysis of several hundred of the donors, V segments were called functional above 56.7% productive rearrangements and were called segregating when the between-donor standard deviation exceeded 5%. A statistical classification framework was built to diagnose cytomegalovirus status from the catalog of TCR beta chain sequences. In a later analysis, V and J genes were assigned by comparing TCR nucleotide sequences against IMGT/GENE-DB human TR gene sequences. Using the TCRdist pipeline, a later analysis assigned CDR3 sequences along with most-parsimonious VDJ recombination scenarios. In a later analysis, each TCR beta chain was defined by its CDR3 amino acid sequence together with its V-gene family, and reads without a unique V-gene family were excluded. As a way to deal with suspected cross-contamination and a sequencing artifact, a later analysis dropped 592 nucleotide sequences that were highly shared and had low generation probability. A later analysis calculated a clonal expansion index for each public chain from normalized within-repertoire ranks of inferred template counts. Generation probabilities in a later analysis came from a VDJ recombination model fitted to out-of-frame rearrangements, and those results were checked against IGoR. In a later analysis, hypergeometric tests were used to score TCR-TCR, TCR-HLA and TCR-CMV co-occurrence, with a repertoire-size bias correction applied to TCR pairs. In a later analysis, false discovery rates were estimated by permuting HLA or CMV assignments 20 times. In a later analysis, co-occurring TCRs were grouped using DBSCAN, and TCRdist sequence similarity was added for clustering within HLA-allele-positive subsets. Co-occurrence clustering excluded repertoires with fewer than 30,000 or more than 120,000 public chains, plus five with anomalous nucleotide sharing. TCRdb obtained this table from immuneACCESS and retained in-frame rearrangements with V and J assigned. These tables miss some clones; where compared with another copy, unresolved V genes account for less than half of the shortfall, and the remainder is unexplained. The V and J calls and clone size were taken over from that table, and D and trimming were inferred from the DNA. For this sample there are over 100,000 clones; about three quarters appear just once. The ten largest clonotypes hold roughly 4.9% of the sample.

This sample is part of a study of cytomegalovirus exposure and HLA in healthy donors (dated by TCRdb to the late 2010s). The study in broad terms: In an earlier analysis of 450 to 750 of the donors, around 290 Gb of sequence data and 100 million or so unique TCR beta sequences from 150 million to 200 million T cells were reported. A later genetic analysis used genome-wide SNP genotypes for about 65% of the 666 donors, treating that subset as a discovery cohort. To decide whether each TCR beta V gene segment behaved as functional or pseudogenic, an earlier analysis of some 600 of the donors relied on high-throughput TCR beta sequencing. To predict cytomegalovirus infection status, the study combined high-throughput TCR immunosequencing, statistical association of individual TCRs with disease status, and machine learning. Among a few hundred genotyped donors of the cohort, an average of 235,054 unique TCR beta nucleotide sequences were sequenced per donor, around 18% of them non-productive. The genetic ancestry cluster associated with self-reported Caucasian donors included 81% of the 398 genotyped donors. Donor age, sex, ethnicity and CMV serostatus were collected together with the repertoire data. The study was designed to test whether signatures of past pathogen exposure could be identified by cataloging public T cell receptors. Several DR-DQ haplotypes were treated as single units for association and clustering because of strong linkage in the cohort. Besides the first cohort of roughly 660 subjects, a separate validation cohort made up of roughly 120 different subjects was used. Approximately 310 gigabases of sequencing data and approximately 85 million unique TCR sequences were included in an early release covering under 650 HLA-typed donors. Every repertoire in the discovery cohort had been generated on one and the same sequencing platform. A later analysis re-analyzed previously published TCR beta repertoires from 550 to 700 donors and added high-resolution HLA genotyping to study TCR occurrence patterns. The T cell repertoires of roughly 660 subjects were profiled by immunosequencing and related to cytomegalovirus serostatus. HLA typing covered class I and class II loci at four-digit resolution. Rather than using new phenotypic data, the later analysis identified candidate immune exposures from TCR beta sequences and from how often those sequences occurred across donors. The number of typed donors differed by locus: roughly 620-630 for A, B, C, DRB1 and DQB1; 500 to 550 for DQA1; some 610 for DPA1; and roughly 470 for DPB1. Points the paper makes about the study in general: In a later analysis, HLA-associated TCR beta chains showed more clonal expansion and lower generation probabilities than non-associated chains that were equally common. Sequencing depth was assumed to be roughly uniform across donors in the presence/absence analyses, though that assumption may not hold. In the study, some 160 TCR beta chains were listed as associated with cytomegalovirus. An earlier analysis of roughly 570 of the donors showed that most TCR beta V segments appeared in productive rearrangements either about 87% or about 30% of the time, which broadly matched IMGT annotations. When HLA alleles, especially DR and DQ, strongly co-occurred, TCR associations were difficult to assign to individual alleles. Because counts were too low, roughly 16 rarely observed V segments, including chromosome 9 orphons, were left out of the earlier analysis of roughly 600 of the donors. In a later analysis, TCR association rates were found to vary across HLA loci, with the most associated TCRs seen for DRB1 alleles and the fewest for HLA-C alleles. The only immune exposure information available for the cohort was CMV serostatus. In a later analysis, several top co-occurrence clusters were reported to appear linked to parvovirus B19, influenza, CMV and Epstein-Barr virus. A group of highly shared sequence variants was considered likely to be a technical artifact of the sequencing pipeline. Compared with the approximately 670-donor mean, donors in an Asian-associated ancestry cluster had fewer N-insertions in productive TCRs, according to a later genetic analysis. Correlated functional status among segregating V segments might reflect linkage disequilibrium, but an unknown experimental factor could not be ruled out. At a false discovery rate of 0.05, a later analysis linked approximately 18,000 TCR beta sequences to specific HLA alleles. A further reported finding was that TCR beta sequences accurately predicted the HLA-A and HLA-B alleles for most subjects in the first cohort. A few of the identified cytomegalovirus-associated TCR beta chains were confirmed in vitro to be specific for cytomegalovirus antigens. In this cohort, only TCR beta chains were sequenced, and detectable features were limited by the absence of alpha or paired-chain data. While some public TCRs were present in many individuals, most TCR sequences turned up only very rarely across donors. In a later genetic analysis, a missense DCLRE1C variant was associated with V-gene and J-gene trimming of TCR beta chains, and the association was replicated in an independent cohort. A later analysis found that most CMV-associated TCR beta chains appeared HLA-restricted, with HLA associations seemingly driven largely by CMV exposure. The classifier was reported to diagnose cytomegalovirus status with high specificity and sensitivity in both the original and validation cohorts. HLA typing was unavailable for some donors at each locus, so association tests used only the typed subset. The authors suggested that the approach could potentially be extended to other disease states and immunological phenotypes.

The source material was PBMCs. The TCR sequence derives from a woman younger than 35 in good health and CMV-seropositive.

The base sequence is TGTGCCAGCAGTCCCGACCCCGGAGGTGAAAAACTGTTTTTT. Translated, this is CASSPDPGGEKLFF. The chain joins TRBV7-9 to TRBJ1-4; no confident D gene assignment can be made. The germline V gene (reference sequence) specifies SEHNR as CDR1 and FQNEAQ as CDR2. Taken from cysteine to phenylalanine, the CDR3 has 14 residues. Kept here is only the CDR3 DNA, which spans 42 bases and is read in frame from base 1. V drops 6 bases and J drops 7 bases, leaving 15 bases in between. The full variable domain, with segments outside the CDR3 supplied by the reference TRBV7-9 and TRBJ1-4 proteins, appears as DTGVSQNPRHKITKRGQNVTFRCDPISEHNRLYWYRQTLGQGPEFLTYFQNEAQLEKSRLLSDRFSAERPKGSFSTLEIQRTEQGDSAMYLCASSPDPGGEKLFFGSGTQLSVL.